The source of this T cell receptor (beta chain) is a study of Tregs in tolerant kidney transplant recipients. The CDR3 consists of 16 residues. In germline, CDR1 is SGHTA, CDR2 FQGTGA. The junction had 5 bases not matched to a gene; V was cut back by 1 base and J by 5 bases. Clones were read by immunoSEQ multiplex PCR, and TCRdb kept only the in-frame ones, dropping some. Of about 77,000 clones listed, under 98% are singletons. Study-level results: Changing PCR primers prevented nucleotide comparison between some patients' samples.

In the case of this clone: Its antigen is still unknown.

The origin of this receptor is a human donor who received a combined kidney and bone marrow transplant. The chain links TRBV7-3 to TRBJ2-2; 9 positions agree with TRBD1. This specimen was CD4+ T cells from blood, taken before the transplant. DNA of the CDR3: TGTGCCAGCAGCTTAATTGGGGACAGGGTTACCGGGGAGCTGTTTTTT. It translates to CASSLIGDRVTGELFF.